This T cell receptor beta chain was sequenced for a study of cytomegalovirus exposure and HLA in healthy donors. This clone was detected a few times. Primers: 60 Vbeta forward and 13 Jbeta reverse. Repertoires were generated with immunoSEQ multiplex PCR, while TCRdb's copy carries only in-frame clones and drops some. This sample carries 95,000 to 150,000 clones, over 60% of them seen once, and the ten largest clones take about 1.5%. Germline V gene lookup returns CDR1 MDHEN and CDR2 SYDVKM. The CDR3 loop spans 16 amino acids. V lost 7 bases to trimming and J lost 0 bases, with 19 bases between them. Source material: PBMCs. This chain connects TRBV28 to TRBJ2-7, with D unresolved. This TCR was recovered from a man younger than 35 in good health and CMV-seronegative. CDR3 coding DNA: TGTGCCAGCAACACCCCCGCTCTCTCTAGCTCCTACGAGCAGTACTTC. Its protein product is CASNTPALSSSYEQYF.